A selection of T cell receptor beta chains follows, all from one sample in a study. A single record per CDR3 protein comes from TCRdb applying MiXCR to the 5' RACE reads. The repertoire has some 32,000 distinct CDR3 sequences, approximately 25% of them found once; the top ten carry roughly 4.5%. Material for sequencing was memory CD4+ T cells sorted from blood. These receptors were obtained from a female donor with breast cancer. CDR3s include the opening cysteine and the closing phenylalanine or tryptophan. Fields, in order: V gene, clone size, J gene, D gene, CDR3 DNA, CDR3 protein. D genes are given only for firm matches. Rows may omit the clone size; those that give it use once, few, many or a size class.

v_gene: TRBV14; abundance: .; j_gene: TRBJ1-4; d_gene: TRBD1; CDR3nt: TGTGCCAGCAGCCGAACGGACAGGTTTCTCGAGGGTGAAAAACTGTTTTTT; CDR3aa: CASSRTDRFLEGEKLFF
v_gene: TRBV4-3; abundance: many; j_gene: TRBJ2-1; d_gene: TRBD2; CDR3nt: TGCGCCAGCAGTCGTCTAGAGGGAGGGAATGAGCAGTTCTTC; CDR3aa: CASSRLEGGNEQFF
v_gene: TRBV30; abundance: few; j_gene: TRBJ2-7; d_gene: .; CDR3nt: TGTGCCTGGAGTGTAGATAAACCGGGATCAGTCTACGAGCAGTACTTC; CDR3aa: CAWSVDKPGSVYEQYF
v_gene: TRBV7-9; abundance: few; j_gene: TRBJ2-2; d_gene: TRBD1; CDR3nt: TGTGCCAGCAGCCCACCCCTTACGGACAGGGGGGTCGGGGAGCTGTTTTTT; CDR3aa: CASSPPLTDRGVGELFF
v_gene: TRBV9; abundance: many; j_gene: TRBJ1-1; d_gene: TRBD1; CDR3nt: TGTGCCAGCAGCGTAGCGGGACCGGGACAGGGGAACACTGAAGCTTTCTTT; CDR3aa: CASSVAGPGQGNTEAFF
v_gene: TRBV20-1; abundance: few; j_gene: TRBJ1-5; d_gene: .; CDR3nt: TGCAGTGCCAGTCTCGCGAGCAATCAGCCCCAGCATTTT; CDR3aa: CSASLASNQPQHF
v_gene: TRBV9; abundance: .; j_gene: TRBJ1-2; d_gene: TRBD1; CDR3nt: TGTGCCAGCAGCGTAGAGGACAGGGGGCTTGGCTACACCTTC; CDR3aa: CASSVEDRGLGYTF
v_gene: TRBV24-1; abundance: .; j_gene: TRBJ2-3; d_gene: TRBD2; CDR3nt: TGTGCCACCAGTGACCCCCGACGGACCACACTAGCGGGAGGGCCCTCGAGCACAGATACGCAGTATTTT; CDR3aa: CATSDPRRTTLAGGPSSTDTQYF
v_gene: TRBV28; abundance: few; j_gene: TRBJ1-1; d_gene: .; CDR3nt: TGTGCCAGCAGTTTAGGGATAAACACTGAAGCTTTCTTT; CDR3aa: CASSLGINTEAFF
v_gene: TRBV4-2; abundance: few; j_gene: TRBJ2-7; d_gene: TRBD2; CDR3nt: TGTGCCAGCAGCCAAGGAGCGGGGGGGAGCTCCTACGAGCAGTACTTC; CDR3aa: CASSQGAGGSSYEQYF
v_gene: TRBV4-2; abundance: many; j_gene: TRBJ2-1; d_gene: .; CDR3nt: TGTGCCAGCAGCCAAGTCACTCACCGGGACATCAGCTCCTACAATGAGCAGTTCTTC; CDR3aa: CASSQVTHRDISSYNEQFF
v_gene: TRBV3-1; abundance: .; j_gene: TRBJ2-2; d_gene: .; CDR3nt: TGTGCCAGCAGCCAAGCGGTAGCCACCACCGGGGAGCTGTTTTTT; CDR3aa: CASSQAVATTGELFF
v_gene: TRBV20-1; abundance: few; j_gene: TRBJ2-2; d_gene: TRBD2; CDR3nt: TGCAGTGCCCTGGCCACTAGCGGGAGGGCCAACACCGGGGAGCTGTTTTTT; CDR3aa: CSALATSGRANTGELFF
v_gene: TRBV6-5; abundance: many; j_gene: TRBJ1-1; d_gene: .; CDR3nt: TGTGCCAGCAGTTACTCGGGCGGTGGGACTGAAGCTTTCTTT; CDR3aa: CASSYSGGGTEAFF
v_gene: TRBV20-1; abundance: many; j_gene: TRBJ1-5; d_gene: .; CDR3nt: TGCAGTGCTCCCAGTCCCTCAGACAATCAGCCCCAGCATTTT; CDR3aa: CSAPSPSDNQPQHF
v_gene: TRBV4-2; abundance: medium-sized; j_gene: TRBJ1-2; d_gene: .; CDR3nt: TGTGCCAGCAGCCAGGGGACTAATCAAGGCTACACCTTC; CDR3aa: CASSQGTNQGYTF
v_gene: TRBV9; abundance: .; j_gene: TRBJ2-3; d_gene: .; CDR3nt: TGTGCCAACAGCACCCGGACGGGCATGCTCACAGATACGCAGTATTTT; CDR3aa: CANSTRTGMLTDTQYF
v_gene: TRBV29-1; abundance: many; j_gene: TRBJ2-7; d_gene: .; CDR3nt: TGCAGCGTTGATAATCCAGCAGGTAACGAGCAGTACTTC; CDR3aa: CSVDNPAGNEQYF
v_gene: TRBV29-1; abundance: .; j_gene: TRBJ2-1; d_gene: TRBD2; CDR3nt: TGCAGCGTCCGCGGGACTAGCGGGAGGGGGGCCTACAATGAGCAGTTCTTC; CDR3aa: CSVRGTSGRGAYNEQFF
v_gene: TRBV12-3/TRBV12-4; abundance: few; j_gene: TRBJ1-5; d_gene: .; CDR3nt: TGTGCCAGCAGCTCTGGGATTAGCAATCAGCCCCAGCATTTT; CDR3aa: CASSSGISNQPQHF
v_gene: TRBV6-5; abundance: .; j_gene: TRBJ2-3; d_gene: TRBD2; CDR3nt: TGTGCCAGCAGTCGAATTGCGGGAGGGACAGATACGCAGTATTTT; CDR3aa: CASSRIAGGTDTQYF
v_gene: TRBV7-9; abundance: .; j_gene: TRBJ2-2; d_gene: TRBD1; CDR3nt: TGTGCCAGCATCGGGACAGACAACACCGGGGAGCTGTTTTTT; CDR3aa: CASIGTDNTGELFF
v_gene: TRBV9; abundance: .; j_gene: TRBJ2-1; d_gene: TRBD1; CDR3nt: TGTGCCAGCAGCGTAGGAGGACAGGGGGTTCGTTTGAGTTCCTACAATGAGCAGTTCTTC; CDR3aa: CASSVGGQGVRLSSYNEQFF
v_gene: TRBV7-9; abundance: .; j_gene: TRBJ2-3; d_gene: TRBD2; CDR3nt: TGTGCCAGCAGCCCTGGGACTAGCGGGAGGGCCGCAGATACGCAGTATTTT; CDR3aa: CASSPGTSGRAADTQYF
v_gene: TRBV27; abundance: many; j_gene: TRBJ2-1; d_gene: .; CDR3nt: TGTGCCAGCGCGTCCTACAATGAGCAGTTCTTC; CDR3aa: CASASYNEQFF
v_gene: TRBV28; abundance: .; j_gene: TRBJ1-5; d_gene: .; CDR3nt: TGTGCCAGCACCCAAATCCGGGACAAGAGCAATCAGCCCCAGCATTTT; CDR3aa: CASTQIRDKSNQPQHF
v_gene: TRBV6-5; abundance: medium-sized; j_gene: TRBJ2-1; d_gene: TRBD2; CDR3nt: TGTGCCAGCAGTTACACCTCCGGGACTAGCCCCAATGAGCAGTTCTTC; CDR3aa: CASSYTSGTSPNEQFF
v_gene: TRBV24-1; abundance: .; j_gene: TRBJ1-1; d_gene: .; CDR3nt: TGTGCCACCAGTGAACCGGGGACTGAAGCTTTCTTT; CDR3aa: CATSEPGTEAFF
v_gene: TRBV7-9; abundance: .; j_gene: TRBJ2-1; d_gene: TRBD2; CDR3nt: TGTGCCAGCAGAACTAGCGGGAACAATGAGCAGTTCTTC; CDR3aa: CASRTSGNNEQFF
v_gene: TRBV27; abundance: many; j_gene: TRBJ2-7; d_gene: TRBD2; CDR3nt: TGTGCCGCGGGTCTAGCGGGACCCGGGGCCTACGAGCAGTACTTC; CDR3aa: CAAGLAGPGAYEQYF
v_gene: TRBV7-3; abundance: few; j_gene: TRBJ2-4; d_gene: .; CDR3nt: TGTGCCAGCAGCTTTAGCCACCAAAACATTCAGTACTTC; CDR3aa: CASSFSHQNIQYF
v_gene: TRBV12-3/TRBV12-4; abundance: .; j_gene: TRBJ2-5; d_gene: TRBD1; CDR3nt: TGTGCCAGCAGTATACCTGCAGGGGGAGAGACCCAGTACTTC; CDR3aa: CASSIPAGGETQYF
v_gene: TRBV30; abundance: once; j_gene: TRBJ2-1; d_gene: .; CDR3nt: TGTGCCCAGGACGGTTTCTCCTACAATGAGCAGTTCTTC; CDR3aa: CAQDGFSYNEQFF
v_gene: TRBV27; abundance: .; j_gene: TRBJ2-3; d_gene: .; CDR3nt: TGTGCCAGCAGGCACACAAATACGCAGTATTTT; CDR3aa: CASRHTNTQYF
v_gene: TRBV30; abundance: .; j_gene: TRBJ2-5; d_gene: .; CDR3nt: TGTGCCTGGAGTCAATCCGACCTAGCAGGGGTAGAGACCCAGTACTTC; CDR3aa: CAWSQSDLAGVETQYF
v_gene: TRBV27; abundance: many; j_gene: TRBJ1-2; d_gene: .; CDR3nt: TGTGCCAGCAGGGAGGGGTACTATGGCTACACCTTC; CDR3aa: CASREGYYGYTF
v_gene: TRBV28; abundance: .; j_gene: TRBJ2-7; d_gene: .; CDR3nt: TGTGCCAGCAGCCCAATTCACTACGAGCAGTACTTC; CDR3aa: CASSPIHYEQYF
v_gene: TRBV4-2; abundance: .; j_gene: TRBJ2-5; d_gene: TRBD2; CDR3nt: TGTGCCAGCAGCCCCTTGGGAGCGGGGGAAGGAGAGACCCAGTACTTC; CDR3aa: CASSPLGAGEGETQYF
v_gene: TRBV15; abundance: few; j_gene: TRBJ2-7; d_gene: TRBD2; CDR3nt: TGTGCCACCAGCGGATCTCTAGCGGGGTTCTCCTACGAGCAGTACTTC; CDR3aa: CATSGSLAGFSYEQYF
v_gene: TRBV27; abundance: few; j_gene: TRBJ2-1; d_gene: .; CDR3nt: TGTGCCAGCAGTTTATTTCCTTCGGGGACTTACAATGAGCAGTTCTTC; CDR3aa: CASSLFPSGTYNEQFF
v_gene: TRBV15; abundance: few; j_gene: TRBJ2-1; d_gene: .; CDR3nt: TGTGCCACCAGCGGCGGTTCCGATTCCTACAATGAGCAGTTCTTC; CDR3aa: CATSGGSDSYNEQFF
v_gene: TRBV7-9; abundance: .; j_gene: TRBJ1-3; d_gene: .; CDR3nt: TGTGCCAGCAGCTTAATTGGGCAAGGAAACACCATATATTTT; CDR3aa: CASSLIGQGNTIYF
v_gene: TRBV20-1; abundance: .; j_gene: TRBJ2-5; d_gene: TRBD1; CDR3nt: TGCAGTGCTACATTCGGTCCCGGGACAGTAAAAGAGACCCAGTACTTC; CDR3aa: CSATFGPGTVKETQYF
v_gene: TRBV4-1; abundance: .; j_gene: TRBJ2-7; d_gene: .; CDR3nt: TGCGCCAGCAGCCCCCCGTTATCCTACGAGCAGTACTTC; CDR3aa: CASSPPLSYEQYF
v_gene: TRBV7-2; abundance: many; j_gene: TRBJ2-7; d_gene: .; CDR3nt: TGTGCCAGCAGCTTAGTGACTGCTTCATACGAGCAGTACTTC; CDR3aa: CASSLVTASYEQYF
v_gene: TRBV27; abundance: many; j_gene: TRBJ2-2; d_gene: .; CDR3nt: TGTGCCAGCATGAAGGGCATGGGGGAGCTGTTTTTT; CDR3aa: CASMKGMGELFF
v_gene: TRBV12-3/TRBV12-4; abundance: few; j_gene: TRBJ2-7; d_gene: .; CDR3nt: TGTGCCAGCACCAGACGAGGAGCCTACGAGCAGTACTTC; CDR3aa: CASTRRGAYEQYF
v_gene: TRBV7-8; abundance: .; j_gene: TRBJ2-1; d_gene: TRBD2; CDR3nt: TGTGCCAGCAGCTCCATGATAACTAGCGGGAGCGGAGATGAGCAGTTCTTC; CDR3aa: CASSSMITSGSGDEQFF
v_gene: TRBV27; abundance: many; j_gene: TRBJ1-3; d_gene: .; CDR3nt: TGTGCCAGCAGTCGCGGAATCTATGGAAACACCATATATTTT; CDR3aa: CASSRGIYGNTIYF
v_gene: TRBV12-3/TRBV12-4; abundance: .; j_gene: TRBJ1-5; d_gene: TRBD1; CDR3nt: TGTGCCAGCAGTTTCCGGCAGGGGGACGGGCAGCCCCAGCATTTT; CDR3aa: CASSFRQGDGQPQHF
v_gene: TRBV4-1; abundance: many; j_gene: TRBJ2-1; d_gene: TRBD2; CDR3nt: TGCGCCAGCAGCCAAGTCGGGGGGGCAGAAGAGCAGTTCTTC; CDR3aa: CASSQVGGAEEQFF
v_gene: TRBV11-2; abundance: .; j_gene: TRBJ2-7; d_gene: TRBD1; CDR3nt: TGTGCCAGCAGCCCGAACAGGGGGCGGTTCAACGAGCAGTACTTC; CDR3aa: CASSPNRGRFNEQYF
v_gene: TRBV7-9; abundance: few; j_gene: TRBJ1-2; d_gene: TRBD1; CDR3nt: TGTGCCAGCAGCTTCGAAAGGGACAGGGGGTATGGCTACACCTTC; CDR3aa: CASSFERDRGYGYTF
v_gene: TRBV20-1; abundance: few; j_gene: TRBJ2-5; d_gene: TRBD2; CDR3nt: TGCAGTGCTGGGGGACTAGCGGGGAACCAAGAGACCCAGTACTTC; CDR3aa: CSAGGLAGNQETQYF
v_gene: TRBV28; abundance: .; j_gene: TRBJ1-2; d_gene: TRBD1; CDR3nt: TGTGCCAGCGGGACAGGCTCAGGGTATGGCTACACCTTC; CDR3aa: CASGTGSGYGYTF
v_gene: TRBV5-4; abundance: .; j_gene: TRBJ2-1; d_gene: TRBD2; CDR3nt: TGTGCCAGCAGCTACGGACTAGCGCCTTACAATGAGCAGTTCTTC; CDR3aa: CASSYGLAPYNEQFF
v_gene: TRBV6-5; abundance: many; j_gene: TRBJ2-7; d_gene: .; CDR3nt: TGTGCCAGCAGACGTTTTATGGTGGGGTACTTC; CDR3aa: CASRRFMVGYF
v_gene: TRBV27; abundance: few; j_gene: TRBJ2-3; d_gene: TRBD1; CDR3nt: TGTGCCAGCAGTTGGCCGGGACAGACCACAGATACGCAGTATTTT; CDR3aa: CASSWPGQTTDTQYF
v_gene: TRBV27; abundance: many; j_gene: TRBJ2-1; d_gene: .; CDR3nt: TGTGCCAGCAGTTTAATCGGGGGTACCTACAATGAGCAGTTCTTC; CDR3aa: CASSLIGGTYNEQFF
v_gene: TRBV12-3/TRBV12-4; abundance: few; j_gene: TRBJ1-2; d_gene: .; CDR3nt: TGTGCCAGCAGCGAGGGAGGGAGGGGCTATGGCTACACCTTC; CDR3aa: CASSEGGRGYGYTF